Below are 6 T cell receptor beta chains sequenced from a single sample in a study of prognosis after radiotherapy for stage I lung cancer. Amplification of TCR beta CDR3 from genomic DNA used two-round multiplex PCR. For every TRBV and TRBJ gene, a specific primer was used in first-round PCR. TCRdb passed the multiplex PCR reads through MiXCR, listing each CDR3 protein once. The profile shows more than 20,000 distinct CDR3 sequences, 35% to 45% of them singletons. Sequences were derived from PBMCs, sampled before or after stereotactic body radiation therapy (not recorded which). These receptor sequences come from a donor of 50 years or more with non-small cell lung cancer.

Many counts were recorded for this clonotype. This chain connects TRBV6-1 to TRBJ1-1, with D possibly being TRBD1 (6 bases). The CDR3 is 15 residues long. Germline V CDR1 and CDR2: MNHNS, SASEGT. V was shortened by 6 bases and J by 0 bases, with 14 bases between the two germline ends. DNA of the CDR3: TGTGCCAGCAGACTACGACAGGACATGAACACTGAAGCTTTCTTT. Translated, it gives CASRLRQDMNTEAFF.

This clonotype was detected many times. The chain joins TRBV28 to TRBJ2-5, with 7 bases that match TRBD1. Germline loops: CDR1 MDHEN, CDR2 SYDVKM. Trimming removed 6 bases from V and 5 bases from J; junction bases left unmatched: 6. This CDR3 has 13 amino acids. CDR3 region: CASRRQGLETQYF. Here the CDR3 DNA reads TGTGCCAGCAGAAGACAGGGTTTGGAGACCCAGTACTTC.

This clonotype was observed at least ten times. This chain uses TRBV10-3 with TRBJ2-7; 7 bases line up with TRBD1. Germline CDR1 reads ENHRY; CDR2 reads SYGVKD. Trimming at V came to 0 bases and at J to 6 bases, leaving 5 bases not matched to a gene. This CDR3 has 14 residues. CDR3 loop: CAISESKGATEQYF. CDR3 coding DNA: TGTGCCATCAGTGAGTCCAAGGGGGCGACCGAGCAGTACTTC.

This clonotype was counted many times. CDR3 residues: CASSYSPPSGSTDTQYF. CDR3 bases: TGTGCCAGCAGTTACTCCCCCCCTAGCGGGAGCACAGATACGCAGTATTTT. The V gene is TRBV6-2 or TRBV6-3, the J gene TRBJ2-3; 8 bases align to TRBD2. This CDR3 is built from 17 residues. Germline-derived CDR1 and CDR2 are MNHEY and SVGEGT. Trimming removed 0 bases from V and 0 bases from J; junction bases left unmatched: 5.

With respect to this clonotype: A read error is likely here: a far larger clone is one base away. The rearrangement uses TRBV6-4 and TRBJ2-3, with 10 bases lining up with TRBD2. The CDR3 extends over 16 amino acids. Germline CDR1 and CDR2: MRHNA and SNTAGT. The CDR3 nucleotides are TGTGCCAGAAGTGAATTGGTAGCGGGAGGTAAAGATACGCAGTATTTT. Protein: CARSELVAGGKDTQYF.

With respect to this clonotype: A read error may be the cause here, since a much bigger clone is one base away. Because the CDR3 is missing its conserved closing phenylalanine or tryptophan, this is likely a read error. The chain has TRBV7-3 and TRBJ2-1; 8 bases are shared with TRBD2. Germline values: CDR1 SGHTA, CDR2 FQGTGA. The length of the CDR3 is 15 residues. With V trimmed by 5 bases and J by 4 bases, 7 bases remained unmatched. The CDR3 sequence is CASSELAGVYNEQFL. DNA for the CDR3: TGTGCCAGCAGCGAGCTAGCGGGCGTATACAATGAGCAGTTCCTC.